The rows below give T cell receptor beta chains drawn from one sample of a study of control samples from healthy donors and cancer patients. TCRdb's table, derived via immunoSEQ multiplex PCR, lists solely in-frame clones and lacks some. The sample includes about 51,000 clones, 88% of them seen just once. The source material was PBMCs. These TCRs come from a man in his fifties with head and neck cancer. CDR3s include the opening cysteine and the closing phenylalanine or tryptophan. D genes are given only for firm matches. Rows may omit the clone size; those that give it use once, few, many or a size class.

15,TRBJ1-2,-,-,TRBV28,TGTGCCAGCAGTTTGGAGTTGCTGTCCTATGGGGGCTACACCTTC,CASSLELLSYGGYTF
13,TRBJ1-1,-,-,TRBV19,TGTGCCAGTAGTTTCACGTGGAACACTGAAGCTTTCTTT,CASSFTWNTEAFF
12,TRBJ1-1,-,-,TRBV7-8,TGTGCCAGCAGCCCGACCCACACTGAAGCTTTCTTT,CASSPTHTEAFF
17,TRBJ1-1,TRBD1,-,TRBV5-6,TGTGCCAGCAGCTTGGCCCGACAGGGGGCGCCTGGGACTGAAGCTTTCTTT,CASSLARQGAPGTEAFF
13,TRBJ2-7,-,-,TRBV2,TGTGCCAGCGGCCGCATACTAGCCGGAGAGCAGTACTTC,CASGRILAGEQYF
17,TRBJ2-2,TRBD1,-,TRBV4-3,TGCGCCAGCAGCCTACAAATGGACAGGGCCTACACCGGGGAGCTGTTTTTT,CASSLQMDRAYTGELFF
21,TRBJ1-5,TRBD1,many,TRBV6-2/TRBV6-3,TGTGCCAGCAGTAAACCCGGGACAGGGGTTTACCCTCGTGTCCGCAATCAGCCCCAGCATTTT,CASSKPGTGVYPRVRNQPQHF
14,TRBJ2-7,TRBD1,-,TRBV14,TGTGCCAGCAGCCCGGACAGGGGGTTCTACGAGCAGTACTTC,CASSPDRGFYEQYF
10,TRBJ2-5,-,-,TRBV3-1/TRBV3-2,TGTGCTGCTGTGTTCCCGATCCTGTACTTC,CAAVFPILYF
12,TRBJ2-5,-,once,TRBV6-5,TGTGCCAGCAGGGGGGGCTGGGAGACCCAGTACTTC,CASRGGWETQYF
15,TRBJ2-7,TRBD2,-,TRBV30,TGTGCCTGGAGTCCGCGGACTAGTTTCCCCCACGAGCAGTACTTC,CAWSPRTSFPHEQYF
11,TRBJ2-7,-,-,TRBV3-1/TRBV3-2,TGTGCCAGCAGCCAATCGGACGAGCAGTACTTC,CASSQSDEQYF
17,TRBJ2-5,TRBD2,-,TRBV11-2,TGTGCCAGCAGCTTAGGGGTACTAGCGGGAGGGCAGGAGACCCAGTACTTC,CASSLGVLAGGQETQYF
12,TRBJ2-3,-,-,TRBV3-1/TRBV3-2,TGTGCCAGCAGCACCCCCACAGATACGCAGTATTTT,CASSTPTDTQYF